What follows is one T cell receptor beta chain and its context. Its antigen remains unknown. Autoimmune disease history or systemic immunosuppression excluded patients. The study sampled blood at baseline, cycle 4 day 1, and cycle 7 day 1. The CDR3 has 16 residues. Germline CDR1 is SGHDT and CDR2 is YYEEEE. V lost 0 bases and J lost 3; bases outside the gene matches: 6. Here immunoSEQ multiplex PCR was the method, and the copy in TCRdb shows in-frame clones only, minus some. The repertoire holds more than 45,000 clones, with approximately 90% as singletons. The sample comes from a study of OX40 agonist ivuxolimab in advanced cancers. Whole-study results and caveats: Within 6 weeks, CD4+ and CD8+ blood T cells expanded clonally at 0.1 to 3.0 mg/kg. On average, a greater number of expanded clones characterised CD8+ T cells relative to CD4+.

The source is an adult with an advanced solid tumor such as melanoma, head and neck, liver or kidney cancer. The source was CD4+ or CD8+ T cells sorted from blood, collected in a trial of the OX40 agonist ivuxolimab. The chain carries TRBV5-6 and TRBJ2-1; 7 bases are shared with TRBD2. The CDR3: CASSLASSGDYNEQFF. The CDR3 DNA reads TGTGCCAGCAGCTTGGCTTCTAGCGGAGACTACAATGAGCAGTTCTTC.